This is a list of T cell receptor beta chains from one sample in a study of T cell responses to AZD1222 COVID-19 vaccine. The assay was immunoSEQ multiplex PCR, and TCRdb's table has in-frame clones only and misses some. The sample lists 90,000 to 100,000 clones, 88% occurring once. The specimen was peripheral blood, collected 28 days after the second AZD1222 dose. The receptors were sampled from an adult who received the AZD1222 COVID-19 vaccine. CDR3s include the opening cysteine and the closing phenylalanine or tryptophan. D genes are given only for firm matches. Expanded clones are given a class, and other clones once, few, many or no size at all.

TRBV2	TRBJ2-2	TRBD2	NA	TGTGCCAGCAGTATACTAGCGAGCACCGGGGAGCTGTTTTTT	CASSILASTGELFF
TRBV9	TRBJ2-5	NA	NA	TGTGCCAGCAGCCTCCCCCCTGGAGGTGGGGAGACCCAGTACTTC	CASSLPPGGGETQYF
TRBV5-1	TRBJ2-2	TRBD1	NA	TGCGCCAGCAGCCCAGGACAGGGGGCGGTCACCGGGGAGCTGTTTTTT	CASSPGQGAVTGELFF
TRBV9	TRBJ2-1	TRBD2	NA	TGTGCCAGCAGCCGGACTAGCGGCTCCTACAATGAGCAGTTCTTC	CASSRTSGSYNEQFF
TRBV4-1	TRBJ2-7	NA	once	TGCGCCAGCAGCGGCCGTGCCAGCTCGGGGGAGCAGTACTTC	CASSGRASSGEQYF
TRBV7-9	TRBJ2-7	NA	NA	TGTGCCAGCAGCTTGCCCCTCCTAGGCAGCTCCTACGAGCAGTACTTC	CASSLPLLGSSYEQYF
TRBV4-2	TRBJ2-2	TRBD2	NA	TGTGCCAGCAGCCTGGGTATCAGCGGACTAGCCGTAACCGGGGAGCTGTTTTTT	CASSLGISGLAVTGELFF
TRBV30	TRBJ2-3	NA	NA	TGTGCCTGGAGTGGGCAGGGGGAGGTAGATACGCAGTATTTT	CAWSGQGEVDTQYF
TRBV7-8	TRBJ1-2	NA	NA	TGTGCCAGCAGCCGGACAGACAGAACCGATGGCTACACCTTC	CASSRTDRTDGYTF
TRBV29-1	TRBJ1-1	TRBD1	NA	TGCAGCGTAGTTCAGGGACAGGGGAACACTGAAGCTTTCTTT	CSVVQGQGNTEAFF
TRBV6-5	TRBJ1-1	NA	NA	TGTGCCAGCAGTTTTACTCGTCGGGGAGGCACTGAAGCTTTCTTT	CASSFTRRGGTEAFF
TRBV7-9	TRBJ2-7	NA	NA	TGTGCCAGCAGCTTCTGGGGCGTAGGATACGAGCAGTACTTC	CASSFWGVGYEQYF
TRBV11-3	TRBJ1-1	NA	NA	TGTGCCACCGTTCGGGAAGGTTGGACTGAAGCTTTCTTT	CATVREGWTEAFF
TRBV7-7	TRBJ2-3	NA	NA	TGTGCCAGCAGCCGAGGACTAGGGGGGAACACAGATACGCAGTATTTT	CASSRGLGGNTDTQYF
TRBV9	TRBJ1-4	TRBD1	NA	TGTGCCAGCAGCGTAGGACAGGGTAATGAAAAACTGTTTTTT	CASSVGQGNEKLFF
TRBV5-5	TRBJ1-3	NA	NA	TGTGCCAGCAGCTTGGAGTTTAGCAGGGTATCTGGAAACACCATATATTTT	CASSLEFSRVSGNTIYF
TRBV10-1	TRBJ1-1	NA	NA	TGCGCCAGCAGTGACCGGTACACTGAAGCTTTCTTT	CASSDRYTEAFF
TRBV25-1	TRBJ1-2	NA	NA	TGTGCCAGCAGTTTAAAGGGCAGGGAACATGGCTACACCTTC	CASSLKGREHGYTF
TRBV2	TRBJ1-1	NA	NA	TGTGCCAGCAGTGATGGGCCAGGCCGATCGAACACTGAAGCTTTCTTT	CASSDGPGRSNTEAFF
TRBV2	TRBJ1-5	NA	NA	TGTGCCAGCACCGACCAGGGGCTTCGCAATCAGCCCCAGCATTTT	CASTDQGLRNQPQHF
TRBV27	TRBJ1-5	TRBD1	NA	TGTGCCAGCAGTTTTCAGTTGACAGGGCGCAATCAGCCCCAGCATTTT	CASSFQLTGRNQPQHF
TRBV29-1	TRBJ2-7	NA	NA	TGCAGCGTTGAACTAAGGACAGGGAGGGACGAGCAGTACTTC	CSVELRTGRDEQYF
TRBV9	TRBJ1-3	TRBD1	few	TGTGCCAGCAGCGTTACAGGGGGCTCGGGAAACACCATATATTTT	CASSVTGGSGNTIYF
TRBV5-8	TRBJ1-3	NA	NA	TGTGCCAGCAGCCCGGTCAGCTCTGGAAACACCATATATTTT	CASSPVSSGNTIYF
TRBV5-1	TRBJ1-1	NA	NA	TGCGCCAGCAGCTTGGAATGGGGGATGAACACTGAAGCTTTCTTT	CASSLEWGMNTEAFF
TRBV6-1	TRBJ2-7	TRBD1	once	TGTGCCAGCAGTGACGTCCACAGGGGGCTCTACGAGCAGTACTTC	CASSDVHRGLYEQYF
TRBV6-6	TRBJ1-6	NA	NA	TGTGCCAGCAAGGACGGGGGAGGATCCTATAATTCACCCCTCCACTTT	CASKDGGGSYNSPLHF
TRBV28	TRBJ2-7	NA	NA	TGTGCCAGCAGCCCCGGCGGGCTCATCTACGAGCAGTACTTC	CASSPGGLIYEQYF
TRBV7-3	TRBJ2-3	NA	NA	TGTGCCAGCAGCTTAGCGGGGAGAGAGGGAGATACGCAGTATTTT	CASSLAGREGDTQYF
TRBV3-1/TRBV3-2	TRBJ2-3	NA	NA	TGTGCCAGCAGCCAAGATCCGGGACCGAGCACAGATACGCAGTATTTT	CASSQDPGPSTDTQYF
TRBV7-3	TRBJ1-1	NA	NA	TGTGCCAGCAGCTTAAACACTGGGTCTGTAGCTTTCTTT	CASSLNTGSVAFF
TRBV7-9	TRBJ1-2	TRBD1	NA	TGTGCCAGCAGCTTACAAGGACAGGGGGCTGGCTACACCTTC	CASSLQGQGAGYTF
TRBV3-1/TRBV3-2	TRBJ1-2	NA	NA	TGTGCCAGCAGCGAGTTTGGACAGAAAACTAACTATGGCTACACCTTC	CASSEFGQKTNYGYTF
TRBV28	TRBJ2-7	NA	few	TGTGCCAGCAGCGGGGGGACAGCGGTGTTCCACGAGCAGTACTTC	CASSGGTAVFHEQYF
TRBV19	TRBJ1-2	NA	NA	TGTGCCAGTAGTATAGATCGTCTGAGCGGAGGGGCAGGCCATGGCTACACCTTC	CASSIDRLSGGAGHGYTF
TRBV30	TRBJ1-2	TRBD1	NA	TGTGCCTGGGGGACAGGGGCCGGGGGCTACACCTTC	CAWGTGAGGYTF
TRBV7-9	TRBJ2-4	NA	NA	TGTGCCAGCAGCTTAGGGGGCCCCCTAGGGAGTCAGTACTTC	CASSLGGPLGSQYF
TRBV29-1	TRBJ1-2	NA	NA	TGCAGCGTTGAAGACATCAGACTCAGCAACACCTTC	CSVEDIRLSNTF
TRBV13	TRBJ2-3	NA	once	TGTGCCAGCAGCCGGCAAGGGGAGTATGAGGGCACAGATACGCAGTATTTT	CASSRQGEYEGTDTQYF
TRBV19	TRBJ2-2	TRBD2	NA	TGTGCCAGTCGGTCCCTGACTAGCGGGAGGTTCACCGGGGAGCTGTTTTTT	CASRSLTSGRFTGELFF
TRBV5-1	TRBJ1-1	NA	few	TGCGCCAGCAGCTTGGAACTGAACACTGAAGCTTTCTTT	CASSLELNTEAFF
TRBV4-2	TRBJ2-3	NA	NA	TGTGCCACCAAGGCTAGCCCTGACACAGATACGCAGTATTTT	CATKASPDTDTQYF
TRBV9	TRBJ2-1	NA	few	TGTGCCAGCAGCGTAGTACAGGGCCCTGGGGAGCAGTTCTTC	CASSVVQGPGEQFF
TRBV28	TRBJ1-1	TRBD1	NA	TGTGCCAGCAGCCAACAGGGGGGGCAGGACACTGAAGCTTTCTTT	CASSQQGGQDTEAFF
TRBV28	TRBJ2-7	NA	NA	TGTGCCAGCACCGACGCACTGGTTTACGAGCAGTACTTC	CASTDALVYEQYF
TRBV6-4	TRBJ2-1	TRBD2	NA	TGTGCCAGCAGTGACTTGGGGGGACTAGCGGGAGCTAATGAGCAGTTCTTC	CASSDLGGLAGANEQFF